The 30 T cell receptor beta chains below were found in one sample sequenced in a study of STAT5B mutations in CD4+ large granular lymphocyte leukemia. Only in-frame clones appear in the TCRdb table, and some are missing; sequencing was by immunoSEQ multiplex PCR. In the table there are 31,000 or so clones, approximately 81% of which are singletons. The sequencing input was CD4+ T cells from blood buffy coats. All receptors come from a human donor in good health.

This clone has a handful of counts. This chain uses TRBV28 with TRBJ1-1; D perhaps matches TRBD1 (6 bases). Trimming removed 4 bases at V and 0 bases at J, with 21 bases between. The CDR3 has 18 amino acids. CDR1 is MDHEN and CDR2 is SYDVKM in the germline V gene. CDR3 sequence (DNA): TGTGCCAGCAGTTCCCTAGGTGGGTGGGGGGCTGTGAACACTGAAGCTTTCTTT. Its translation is CASSSLGGWGAVNTEAFF.

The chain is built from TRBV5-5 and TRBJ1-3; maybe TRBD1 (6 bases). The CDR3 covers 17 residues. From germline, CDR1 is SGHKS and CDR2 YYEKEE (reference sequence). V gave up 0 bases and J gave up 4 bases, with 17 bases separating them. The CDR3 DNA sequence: TGTGCCAGCAGCTTGGAGCCGATTGCGGGGGCGGGAAACACCATATATTTT. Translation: CASSLEPIAGAGNTIYF.

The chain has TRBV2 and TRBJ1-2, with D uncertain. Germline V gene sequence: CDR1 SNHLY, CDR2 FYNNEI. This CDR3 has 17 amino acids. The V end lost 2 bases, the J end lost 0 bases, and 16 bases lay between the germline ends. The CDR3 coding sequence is TGTGCCAGCAGTGAATCCCTCGGGAGCAGAGCTAACTATGGCTACACCTTC. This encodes CASSESLGSRANYGYTF.

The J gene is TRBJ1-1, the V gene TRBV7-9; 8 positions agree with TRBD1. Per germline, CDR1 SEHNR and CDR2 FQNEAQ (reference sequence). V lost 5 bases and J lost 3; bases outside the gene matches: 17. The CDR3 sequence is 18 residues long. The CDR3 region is CASSQRRGQGSRYTEAFF. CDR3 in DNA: TGTGCCAGCAGCCAGCGTCGAGGACAGGGAAGCAGATACACTGAAGCTTTCTTT.

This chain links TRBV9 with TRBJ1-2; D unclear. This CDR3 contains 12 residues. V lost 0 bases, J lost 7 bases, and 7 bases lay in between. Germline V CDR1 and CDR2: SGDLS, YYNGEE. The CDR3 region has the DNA TGTGCCAGCAGCGTAGGCGGGTTTGGCTACACCTTC. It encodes CASSVGGFGYTF.

The DNA for the CDR3 is TGTGCCAGCAGCGAGGGTGGGGGAGCCAAAAACATTCAGTACTTC. Protein sequence: CASSEGGGAKNIQYF. V usage is TRBV9 and J usage is TRBJ2-4; D possibly uses TRBD1 or TRBD2 (5 bases each). This CDR3 is 15 amino acids long. V lost 3 bases and J 0 bases, leaving 10 bases between the germline ends. Germline V lookup: CDR1 SGDLS, CDR2 YYNGEE.

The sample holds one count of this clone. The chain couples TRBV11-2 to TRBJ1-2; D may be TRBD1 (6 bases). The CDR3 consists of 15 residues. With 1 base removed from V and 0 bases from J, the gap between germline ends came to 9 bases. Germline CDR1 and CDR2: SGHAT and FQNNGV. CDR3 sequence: CASSLGPGANYGYTF. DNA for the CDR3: TGTGCCAGCAGCTTAGGTCCAGGGGCTAACTATGGCTACACCTTC.

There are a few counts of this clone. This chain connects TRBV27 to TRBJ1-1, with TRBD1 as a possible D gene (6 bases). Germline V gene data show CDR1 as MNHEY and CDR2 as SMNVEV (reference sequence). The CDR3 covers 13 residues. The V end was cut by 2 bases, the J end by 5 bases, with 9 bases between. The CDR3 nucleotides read TGTGCCAGCAGTTTAGAGGGGGGGACTGAAGCTTTCTTT. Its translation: CASSLEGGTEAFF.

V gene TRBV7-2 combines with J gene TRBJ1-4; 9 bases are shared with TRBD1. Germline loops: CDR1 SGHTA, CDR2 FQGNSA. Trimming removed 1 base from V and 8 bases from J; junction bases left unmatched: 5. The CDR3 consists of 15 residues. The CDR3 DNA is TGTGCCAGCAGCTTAGGCGGACAGGGGAGGGAAAAACTGTTTTTT. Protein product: CASSLGGQGREKLFF. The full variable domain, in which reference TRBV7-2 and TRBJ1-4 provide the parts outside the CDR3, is GAGVSQSPSNKVTEKGKDVELRCDPISGHTALYWYRQSLGQGLEFLIYFQGNSAPDKSGLPSDRFSAERTGGSVSTLTIQRTQQEDSAVYLCASSLGGQGREKLFFGSGTQLSVL.

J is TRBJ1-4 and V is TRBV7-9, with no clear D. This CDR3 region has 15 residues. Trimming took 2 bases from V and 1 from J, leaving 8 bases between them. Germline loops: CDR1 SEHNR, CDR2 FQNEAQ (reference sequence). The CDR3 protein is CASSLPRGTNEKLFF. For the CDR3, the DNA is TGTGCCAGCAGCTTACCCCGTGGAACTAATGAAAAACTGTTTTTT.

CDR3 in DNA: TGTGCCAGCAGCCCGGGACTGTACAATGAGCAGTTCTTC. It codes for CASSPGLYNEQFF. The chain uses TRBV5-5 and TRBJ2-1, with D perhaps matching TRBD2 (6 bases). This CDR3 comprises 13 residues. Germline V gene data show CDR1 as SGHKS and CDR2 as YYEKEE (reference sequence). V was cut by 4 bases and J by 4 bases, with 9 bases left in between.

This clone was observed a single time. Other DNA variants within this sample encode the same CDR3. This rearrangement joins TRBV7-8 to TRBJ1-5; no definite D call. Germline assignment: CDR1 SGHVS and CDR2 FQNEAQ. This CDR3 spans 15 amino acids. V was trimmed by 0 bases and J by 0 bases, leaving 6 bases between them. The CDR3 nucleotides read TGTGCCAGCAGCTTAGCAGGAGATAGCAATCAGCCCCAGCATTTT. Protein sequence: CASSLAGDSNQPQHF.

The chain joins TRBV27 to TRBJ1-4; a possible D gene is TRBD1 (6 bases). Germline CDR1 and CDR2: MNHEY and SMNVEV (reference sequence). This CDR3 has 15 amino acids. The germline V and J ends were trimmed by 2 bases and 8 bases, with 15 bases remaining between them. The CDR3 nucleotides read TGTGCCAGCAGTTTAATTCTAGGACAGTCCGAAAAACTGTTTTTT. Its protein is CASSLILGQSEKLFF.

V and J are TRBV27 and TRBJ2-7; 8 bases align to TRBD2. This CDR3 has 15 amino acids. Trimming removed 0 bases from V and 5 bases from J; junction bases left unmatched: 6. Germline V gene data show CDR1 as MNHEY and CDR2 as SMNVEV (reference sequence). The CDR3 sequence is CASSLSGGAIHEQYF. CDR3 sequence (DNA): TGTGCCAGCAGTTTATCCGGGGGGGCAATCCACGAGCAGTACTTC.

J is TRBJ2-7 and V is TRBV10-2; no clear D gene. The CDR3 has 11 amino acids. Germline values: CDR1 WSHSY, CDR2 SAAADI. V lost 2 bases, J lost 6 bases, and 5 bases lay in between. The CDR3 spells CASSEGGEQYF. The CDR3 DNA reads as TGCGCCAGCAGTGAGGGCGGCGAGCAGTACTTC.

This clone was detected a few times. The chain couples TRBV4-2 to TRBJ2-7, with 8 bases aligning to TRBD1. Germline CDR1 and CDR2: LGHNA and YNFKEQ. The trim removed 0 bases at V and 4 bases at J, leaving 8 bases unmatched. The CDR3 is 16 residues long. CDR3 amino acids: CASSQDWDRPNYEQYF. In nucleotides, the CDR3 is TGTGCCAGCAGCCAAGATTGGGACAGGCCTAATTACGAGCAGTACTTC.

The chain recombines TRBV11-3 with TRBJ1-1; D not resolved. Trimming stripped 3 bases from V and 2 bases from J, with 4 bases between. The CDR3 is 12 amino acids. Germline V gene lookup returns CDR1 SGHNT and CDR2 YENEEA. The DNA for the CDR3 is TGTGCCAGCAGCTTCTATAACACTGAAGCTTTCTTT. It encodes CASSFYNTEAFF.

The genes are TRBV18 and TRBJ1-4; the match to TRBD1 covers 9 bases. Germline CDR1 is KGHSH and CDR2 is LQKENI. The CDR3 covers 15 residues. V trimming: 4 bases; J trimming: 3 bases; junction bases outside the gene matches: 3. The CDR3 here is CASSLDRGANEKLFF. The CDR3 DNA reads TGTGCCAGCTCACTCGACAGGGGGGCTAATGAAAAACTGTTTTTT.

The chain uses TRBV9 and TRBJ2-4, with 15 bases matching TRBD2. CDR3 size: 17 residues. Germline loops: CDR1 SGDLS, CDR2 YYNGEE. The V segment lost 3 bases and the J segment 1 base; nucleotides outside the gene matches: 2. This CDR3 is CASSAGTSGRAKNIQYF. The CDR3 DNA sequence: TGTGCCAGCAGCGCCGGGACTAGCGGGAGGGCCAAAAACATTCAGTACTTC.

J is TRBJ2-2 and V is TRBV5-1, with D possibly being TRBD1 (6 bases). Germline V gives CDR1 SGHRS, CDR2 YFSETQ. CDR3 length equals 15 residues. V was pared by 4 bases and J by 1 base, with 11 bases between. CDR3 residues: CASSRLTGNTGELFF. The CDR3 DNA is TGCGCCAGCAGCCGACTGACAGGGAACACCGGGGAGCTGTTTTTT.

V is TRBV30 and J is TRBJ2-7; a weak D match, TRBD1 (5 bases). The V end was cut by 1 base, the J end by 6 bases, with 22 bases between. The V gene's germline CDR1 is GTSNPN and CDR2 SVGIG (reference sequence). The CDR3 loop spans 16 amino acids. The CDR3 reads CAWSGYRTDRGPEQYF. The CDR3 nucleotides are TGTGCCTGGAGTGGTTACCGGACGGATAGGGGTCCCGAGCAGTACTTC.

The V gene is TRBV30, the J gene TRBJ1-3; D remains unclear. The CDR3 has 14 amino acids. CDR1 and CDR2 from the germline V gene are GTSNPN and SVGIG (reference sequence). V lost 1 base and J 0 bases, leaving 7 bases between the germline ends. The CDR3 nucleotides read TGTGCCTGGAGTGAGGTAATCTCTGGAAACACCATATATTTT. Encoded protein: CAWSEVISGNTIYF.

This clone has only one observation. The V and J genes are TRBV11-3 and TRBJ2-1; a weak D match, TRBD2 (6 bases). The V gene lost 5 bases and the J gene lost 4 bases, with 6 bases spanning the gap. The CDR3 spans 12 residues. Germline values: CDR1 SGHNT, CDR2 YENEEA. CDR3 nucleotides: TGTGCCAGCAGCCGGGAGTACAATGAGCAGTTCTTC. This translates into CASSREYNEQFF.

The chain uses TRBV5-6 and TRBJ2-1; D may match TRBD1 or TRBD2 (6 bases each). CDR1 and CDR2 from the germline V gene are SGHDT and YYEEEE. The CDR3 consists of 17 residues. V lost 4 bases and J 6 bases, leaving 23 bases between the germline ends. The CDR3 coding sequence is TGTGCCAGCAGCCCCGAGCGACTAGTCAGGGGTAGCAATGAGCAGTTCTTC. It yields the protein CASSPERLVRGSNEQFF.

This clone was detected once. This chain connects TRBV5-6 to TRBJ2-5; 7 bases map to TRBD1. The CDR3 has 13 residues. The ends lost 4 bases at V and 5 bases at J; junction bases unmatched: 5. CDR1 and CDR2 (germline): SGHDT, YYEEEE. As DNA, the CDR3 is TGTGCCAGCAGCCTTGACAGGGCTGAGACCCAGTACTTC. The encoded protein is CASSLDRAETQYF.

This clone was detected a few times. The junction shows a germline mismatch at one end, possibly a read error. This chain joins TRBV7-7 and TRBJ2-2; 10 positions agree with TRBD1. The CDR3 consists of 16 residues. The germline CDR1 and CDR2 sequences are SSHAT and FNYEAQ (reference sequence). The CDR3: CASSQDGTGDTGELFF. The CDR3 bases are TGTGCTAGCAGCCAGGATGGGACAGGGGACACCGGGGAGCTGTTTTTT.

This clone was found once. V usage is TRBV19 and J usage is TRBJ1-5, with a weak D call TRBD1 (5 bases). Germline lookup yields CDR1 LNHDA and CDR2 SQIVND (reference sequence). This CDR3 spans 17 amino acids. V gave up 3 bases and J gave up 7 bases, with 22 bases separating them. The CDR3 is CASSIHGARQLGQPQHF. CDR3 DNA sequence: TGTGCCAGTAGTATCCACGGAGCAAGACAGTTGGGGCAGCCCCAGCATTTT.

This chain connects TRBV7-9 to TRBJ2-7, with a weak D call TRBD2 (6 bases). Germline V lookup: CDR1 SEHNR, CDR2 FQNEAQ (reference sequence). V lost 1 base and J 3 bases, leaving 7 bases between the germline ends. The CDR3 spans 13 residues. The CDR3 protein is CASSLGGIYEQYF. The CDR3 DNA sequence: TGTGCCAGCAGCTTAGGCGGGATCTACGAGCAGTACTTC.

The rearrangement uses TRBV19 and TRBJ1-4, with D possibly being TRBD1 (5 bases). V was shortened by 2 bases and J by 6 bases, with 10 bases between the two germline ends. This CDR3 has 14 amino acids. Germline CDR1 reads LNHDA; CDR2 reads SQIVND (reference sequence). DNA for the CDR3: TGTGCCAGTAGTATAAAGGGGACTCATGAAAAACTGTTTTTT. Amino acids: CASSIKGTHEKLFF.

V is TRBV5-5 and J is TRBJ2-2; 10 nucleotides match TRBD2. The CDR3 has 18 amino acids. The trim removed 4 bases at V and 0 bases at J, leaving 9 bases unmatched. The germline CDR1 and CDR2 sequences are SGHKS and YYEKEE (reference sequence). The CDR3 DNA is TGTGCCAGCAGCAGTAGGCTAGCGGGGGAAGCGAACACCGGGGAGCTGTTTTTT. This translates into CASSSRLAGEANTGELFF. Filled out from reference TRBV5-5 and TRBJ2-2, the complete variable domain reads DAGVTQSPTHLIKTRGQQVTLRCSPISGHKSVSWYQQVLGQGPQFIFQYYEKEERGRGNFPDRFSARQFPNYSSELNVNALLLGDSALYLCASSSRLAGEANTGELFFGEGSRLTVL.